The rows below give T cell receptor beta chains drawn from one sample of a study of siplizumab effects on memory and regulatory T cells. Sequenced by immunoSEQ multiplex PCR; TCRdb stores in-frame clones only, minus some. The repertoire holds roughly 75,000 clones, with 93% as singletons. Input material: CD8+ T cells sorted from blood. The receptor source for this set is a human donor in good health. Both conserved end residues are part of each CDR3. Each record gives: clone size, V gene, D gene, J gene, CDR3 DNA, CDR3 protein. D genes are given only for firm matches. The size field is filled for only some rows; it gives once, few, many or a size class.

size: .
V: TRBV7-9
D: .
J: TRBJ2-3
DNA: TGTGCCCCCAGCCCTGGTGAGATTAGCACAGATACGCAGTATTTT
CDR3: CAPSPGEISTDTQYF

size: .
V: TRBV2
D: TRBD2
J: TRBJ2-1
DNA: TGTGCCAGCAGGCCCCGCGGGGGGGTCAATGAGCAGTTCTTC
CDR3: CASRPRGGVNEQFF

size: .
V: TRBV4-1
D: .
J: TRBJ1-4
DNA: TGCGCCAGCAGCCAAGTCGGCGAAAAACTGTTTTTT
CDR3: CASSQVGEKLFF

size: once
V: TRBV7-6
D: .
J: TRBJ2-2
DNA: TGTGCCAGCAGCCTCTCCAGGGGGGTAACCGGGGAGCTGTTTTTT
CDR3: CASSLSRGVTGELFF

size: .
V: TRBV19
D: .
J: TRBJ2-4
DNA: TGTGCCAGTAGTAGAAACCCCCAGTTTGGAAATTTAGCCAAAAACATTCAGTACTTC
CDR3: CASSRNPQFGNLAKNIQYF

size: .
V: TRBV6-5
D: .
J: TRBJ1-2
DNA: TGTGCCAGCAGTTACGGAGTCGGAGGGATCTATGGCTACACCTTC
CDR3: CASSYGVGGIYGYTF

size: few
V: TRBV4-1
D: .
J: TRBJ2-2
DNA: TGCGCCAGCAGCCCATTAAATTCCGGGGAGCTGTTTTTT
CDR3: CASSPLNSGELFF

size: .
V: TRBV9
D: TRBD2
J: TRBJ2-2
DNA: TGTGCCAGCAGCCCCCTAGCGGGGGGTAGCACCGGGGAGCTGTTTTTT
CDR3: CASSPLAGGSTGELFF

size: few
V: TRBV30
D: .
J: TRBJ1-4
DNA: TGTGCCTGGAGTGATGGACTAAAACTGTTTTTT
CDR3: CAWSDGLKLFF

size: .
V: TRBV29-1
D: TRBD2
J: TRBJ2-1
DNA: TGCAGCGGCCGGGGGGTTGAGCAGTTCTTC
CDR3: CSGRGVEQFF

size: .
V: TRBV27
D: TRBD1
J: TRBJ1-2
DNA: TGTGCCAGCAGTTCCCCGGGACAGGGCTTGGGTGGCTACACCTTC
CDR3: CASSSPGQGLGGYTF

size: .
V: TRBV25-1
D: .
J: TRBJ2-3
DNA: TGTGCCAGCAGTGAATATTCGCTCACAGATACGCAGTATTTT
CDR3: CASSEYSLTDTQYF

size: once
V: TRBV13
D: TRBD1
J: TRBJ1-2
DNA: TGTGCCAGCAGCTTAGGTAGGAGACAGGGATCCTATGGCTACACCTTC
CDR3: CASSLGRRQGSYGYTF

size: .
V: TRBV10-2
D: .
J: TRBJ1-1
DNA: TGCGCCAGCAGTGGCTCAGGAGGACCCACTGAAGCTTTCTTT
CDR3: CASSGSGGPTEAFF

size: .
V: TRBV4-1
D: .
J: TRBJ2-5
DNA: TGCGCCAGCAGCGGGGAGCCCCAAGAGACCCAGTACTTC
CDR3: CASSGEPQETQYF

size: .
V: TRBV28
D: .
J: TRBJ1-2
DNA: TGTGCCAGCAGTTACGGGGTCTCCTATGGCTACACCTTC
CDR3: CASSYGVSYGYTF

size: .
V: TRBV11-2
D: TRBD1
J: TRBJ1-5
DNA: TGTGCCAGCAGCTTGACAGGGATGGGCAATCAGCCCCAGCATTTT
CDR3: CASSLTGMGNQPQHF

size: .
V: TRBV12-5
D: TRBD2
J: TRBJ2-3
DNA: TGTGCTAGTGGTTTGTTGGGACTAGGAACAGATACGCAGTATTTT
CDR3: CASGLLGLGTDTQYF

size: .
V: TRBV6-5
D: TRBD1
J: TRBJ1-5
DNA: TGTGCCAGCAGGACAGGGGTCGGCAATCAGCCCCAGCATTTT
CDR3: CASRTGVGNQPQHF

size: once
V: TRBV11-1
D: TRBD2
J: TRBJ2-4
DNA: TGTGCCAGTACTAGCGCATTAGCCAAAAACATTCAGTACTTC
CDR3: CASTSALAKNIQYF

size: .
V: TRBV5-6
D: TRBD2
J: TRBJ2-5
DNA: TGTGCCAGCAGTTCGGGACTAGCGGAAGAGACCCAGTACTTC
CDR3: CASSSGLAEETQYF

size: .
V: TRBV27
D: .
J: TRBJ2-1
DNA: TGTGCCAGCACTCTTGAACCGGGGGACAATGAGCAGTTCTTC
CDR3: CASTLEPGDNEQFF

size: .
V: TRBV19
D: TRBD2
J: TRBJ2-7
DNA: TGTGCCAGTAGTCAGGGACTAGCGGGTGAGCAGTACTTC
CDR3: CASSQGLAGEQYF

size: .
V: TRBV21-1
D: .
J: TRBJ1-1
DNA: TGTGCCAGCAGCAAATCGTCGCGGAAGAACACTGAAGCTTTCTTT
CDR3: CASSKSSRKNTEAFF

size: .
V: TRBV2
D: .
J: TRBJ1-5
DNA: TGTGCCAGCAGTGACCGGGAATCCCCCAATCAGCCCCAGCATTTT
CDR3: CASSDRESPNQPQHF

size: .
V: TRBV10-1
D: .
J: TRBJ1-1
DNA: TGCGCCAGCCGGTGTAAGGCCCCTGAAGCTTTCTTT
CDR3: CASRCKAPEAFF

size: .
V: TRBV9
D: .
J: TRBJ2-3
DNA: TGTGCCAGCAGCGTAGCAGATACGCAGTATTTT
CDR3: CASSVADTQYF

size: .
V: TRBV2
D: .
J: TRBJ1-1
DNA: TGTGCCAGCAGTGAATCGGCAGGGAACACTGAAGCTTTCTTT
CDR3: CASSESAGNTEAFF